This TCR beta chain was sequenced during a study of monozygotic twins with inflammatory bowel disease. TCRdb re-called the 5' RACE reads and shows each CDR3 protein once, DNA omitted. The sample totals about 140,000 distinct CDR3 sequences. There are 18 residues in the CDR3. CDR1 MNHNS and CDR2 SASEGT come from the germline V gene. The sequencing input was blood. J is TRBJ1-2 and V is TRBV6-1; TCRdb's D call, TRBD1, is unchecked because there is no DNA. The clonotype originates from a human donor with ulcerative colitis or Crohn's disease, or a healthy co-twin of an affected twin (not recorded which). CDR3 residues: CASSEEGTGGNKYYGYTF.